Listed here are 19 T cell receptor beta chains from one sample, sequenced in a study of OX40 agonist ivuxolimab in advanced cancers. The table came from immunoSEQ multiplex PCR; TCRdb's copy has only in-frame clones and leaves some out. The sample holds approximately 30,000 clones, approximately 86% seen once. The starting material was CD4+ or CD8+ T cells sorted from blood, obtained in a trial of the OX40 agonist ivuxolimab. These TCRs come from an adult with an advanced solid tumor such as melanoma, head and neck, liver or kidney cancer.

V gene TRBV10-2 combines with J gene TRBJ2-7, with TRBD2 matching over 7 bases. The CDR3 loop spans 14 amino acids. J was trimmed by 0 bases and V by 5 bases; bases with no gene match: 4. Germline assignment: CDR1 WSHSY and CDR2 SAAADI. In nucleotides, the CDR3 is TGCGCCAGCAGTTGGGGCGGGAGCTCCTACGAGCAGTACTTC. This encodes CASSWGGSSYEQYF.

This chain joins TRBV5-1 and TRBJ1-6; TRBD1 matches 8 bases. This CDR3 spans 16 amino acids. Germline V gene sequence: CDR1 SGHRS, CDR2 YFSETQ. V dropped 3 bases and J dropped 7; count of bases not matched to a gene: 9. The CDR3 region has the DNA TGCGCCAGCAGCTCCCTGACAGGGGAAGTAAATTCACCCCTCCACTTT. Encoded protein: CASSSLTGEVNSPLHF.

The V call is TRBV19, the J call TRBJ2-7, with 8 bases that match TRBD1. Trimming at V came to 3 bases and at J to 5 bases, leaving 6 bases not matched to a gene. The CDR3 covers 14 residues. The V gene's germline CDR1 is LNHDA and CDR2 SQIVND (reference sequence). CDR3 in amino acids: CASSMGGQGNEQYF. CDR3 nucleotide sequence: TGTGCCAGTAGTATGGGTGGACAGGGCAACGAGCAGTACTTC.

This clone occurred a few times. The chain uses TRBV4-3 and TRBJ2-1; 9 bases fit TRBD1. The germline V gene has CDR1 LGHNA and CDR2 YSLEER. This CDR3 contains 15 residues. J gave up 9 bases and V 0 bases, and 6 bases lay outside the gene matches. The CDR3 coding sequence is TGCGCCAGCAGCCAAGAGACAGGGGGTTCTAGTGAGCAGTTCTTC. Protein product: CASSQETGGSSEQFF.

This rearrangement joins TRBV25-1 to TRBJ2-3; 11 nucleotides align to TRBD2. CDR1 and CDR2 (germline): MGHDK, SYGVNS. This CDR3 spans 18 amino acids. After removal of 4 bases from V and 1 base from J, the junction contained 10 bases not matched to a gene. The CDR3 DNA reads as TGTGCCAGCAGTGTCTTCCTAGCGGGAGGCACACGCACAGATACGCAGTATTTT. This encodes CASSVFLAGGTRTDTQYF.

J is TRBJ2-3 and V is TRBV6-5; possibly TRBD1 for D (6 bases). The CDR3 spans 13 residues. With 5 bases removed from V and 5 bases from J, the gap between germline ends came to 11 bases. The germline V gene encodes CDR1 MNHEY and CDR2 SVGAGI. CDR3 bases: TGTGCCAGCAGTAACTACAGGGTAGATACGCAGTATTTT. This gives the protein CASSNYRVDTQYF.

This clone was counted a single time. The V call is TRBV5-6, the J call TRBJ2-6; tentatively, D is TRBD1 or TRBD2 (5 bases each). Germline V gene sequence: CDR1 SGHDT, CDR2 YYEEEE. Trimming removed 0 bases from V and 0 bases from J, with 10 bases in between. The length of the CDR3 is 17 residues. CDR3 nucleotide sequence: TGTGCCAGCAGCTTGGATTCGGGGCACTCTGGGGCCAACGTCCTGACTTTC. It yields the protein CASSLDSGHSGANVLTF.

Only one count was recorded for this clone. The chain recombines TRBV11-2 with TRBJ2-7; TRBD1 matches at 8 bases. This CDR3 contains 13 residues. The germline V gene has CDR1 SGHAT and CDR2 FQNNGV. The V gene end was trimmed by 5 bases and the J gene end by 3 bases; junction bases not matched to a gene: 3. CDR3 loop: CASSVGQGYEQYF. In DNA, the CDR3 is TGTGCCAGCAGCGTCGGACAGGGCTACGAGCAGTACTTC.

This rearrangement joins TRBV12-1 to TRBJ2-6; TRBD1, the D gene given by the table, was not confirmed from the DNA. TRBV12-1 counts as a pseudogene. The CDR3 consists of 19 residues. CDR3 coding DNA: TGTGCCAGCAGCTTTCCATCGGGACAGGGATTCTCTGGGGCCAACGTCCTGACTTTC. Protein product: CASSFPSGQGFSGANVLTF.

The V and J genes are TRBV19 and TRBJ2-5; D possibly corresponds to TRBD1 (6 bases). Germline V gene data show CDR1 as LNHDA and CDR2 as SQIVND (reference sequence). CDR3 size: 13 residues. Trimming left V 4 bases short and J 3 bases short, with 9 bases between. This CDR3 reads CASSTYREETQYF. The CDR3 nucleotides read TGTGCCAGTAGTACCTACAGGGAAGAGACCCAGTACTTC.

The chain uses TRBV19 and TRBJ2-1; D is uncertain. Germline V gene lookup returns CDR1 LNHDA and CDR2 SQIVND (reference sequence). Trimming took off 5 bases at V and 5 bases at J, with 13 bases between the two ends. CDR3 size: 14 residues. The CDR3 nucleotides read TGTGCCAGTAGTGTGGGTCTGCTAAACAATGAGCAGTTCTTC. This codes for CASSVGLLNNEQFF.

The CDR3 coding sequence is TGTGCCAGCAGCCCGCCCCCAAGTGGCAATGAGCAGTTCTTC. Translation: CASSPPPSGNEQFF. The chain carries TRBV9 and TRBJ2-1; D not resolved. The CDR3 covers 14 residues. Germline V gene data show CDR1 as SGDLS and CDR2 as YYNGEE. V dropped 4 bases and J dropped 6 bases, with 14 bases sitting between them.

The DNA for the CDR3 is TGCGCCAGCAGCCAAAGTGCGGGAGATGGCTACACCTTC. Translation gives CASSQSAGDGYTF. This chain links TRBV4-1 with TRBJ1-2, with D unclear. Germline values: CDR1 MGHRA, CDR2 YSYEKL. This CDR3 has 13 amino acids. Trimming removed 2 bases from V and 6 bases from J, with 10 bases in between.

This clone occurred a few times. The J gene is TRBJ2-7, the V gene TRBV5-5; a weak D match, TRBD1 (7 bases). Germline CDR1 is SGHKS and CDR2 is YYEKEE (reference sequence). This CDR3 has 13 residues. The V end was cut by 5 bases, the J end by 2 bases, with 11 bases between. The CDR3 nucleotides are TGTGCCAGCAGGGAGGGACAGCCCTACGAGCAGTACTTC. Its protein product is CASREGQPYEQYF.

The chain employs TRBV9 and TRBJ2-1; TRBD2 agrees at 11 bases. This CDR3 comprises 12 residues. CDR1 is SGDLS, CDR2 YYNGEE, per germline. The ends lost 5 bases at V and 10 bases at J; junction bases unmatched: 2. The DNA for the CDR3 is TGTGCCAGCAGACGACTAGCGGGAGAGCAGTTCTTC. It is translated as CASRRLAGEQFF.

This clone was seen more than once but under ten times. V usage is TRBV7-9 and J usage is TRBJ1-2; TRBD1 is a possible D gene (5 bases). The length of the CDR3 is 13 residues. Germline V lookup: CDR1 SEHNR, CDR2 FQNEAQ (reference sequence). Trimming removed 5 bases at V and 5 bases at J, with 12 bases between. The CDR3 sequence: CASSMGTGYGYTF. CDR3 in DNA: TGTGCCAGCAGCATGGGGACTGGATATGGCTACACCTTC.

This chain joins TRBV6-6 and TRBJ2-2, with D possibly being TRBD1 (5 bases). This CDR3 has 12 residues. V was trimmed by 6 bases and J by 8 bases, leaving 10 bases between them. Germline assignment: CDR1 MNHNY and CDR2 SVGAGI (reference sequence). The DNA of the CDR3 is TGTGCCAGCAGCCAGGGTTCTGGGGAGCTGTTTTTT. It is translated as CASSQGSGELFF.

CDR3 sequence reads: CASRTGTSGIPGEQYF. The CDR3 bases are TGTGCCAGCAGGACGGGGACTAGCGGGATCCCGGGGGAGCAGTACTTC. The chain has TRBV7-2 and TRBJ2-7; 13 positions agree with TRBD2. Germline V lookup: CDR1 SGHTA, CDR2 FQGNSA. This CDR3 region has 16 residues. J was trimmed by 7 bases and V by 6 bases; bases with no gene match: 12.

This chain uses TRBV7-9 with TRBJ1-1; D is possibly TRBD1 (6 bases). Trimming removed 5 bases from V and 1 base from J, with 14 bases in between. The germline V gene encodes CDR1 SEHNR and CDR2 FQNEAQ (reference sequence). CDR3 length: 15 residues. The CDR3: CASSHAGARNTEAFF. The CDR3 nucleotides read TGTGCCAGCAGCCATGCGGGGGCGAGGAACACTGAAGCTTTCTTT.